What follows is one TCR beta chain and its context. The CDR3 extends over 12 amino acids. The germline gives CDR1 LNHDA, CDR2 SQIVND (reference sequence). The study ran its PCR with 60 Vbeta and 13 Jbeta primers. Repertoires were generated with immunoSEQ multiplex PCR, while TCRdb's copy carries only in-frame clones and drops some. Here the sample spans under 200,000 clones, around 73% being singletons. The entry originates in a study of cytomegalovirus exposure and HLA in healthy donors. V and J are TRBV19 and TRBJ2-5; D is uncertain. The J call is in doubt because the DNA end fits TRBJ2-7 better. This clonotype was obtained from a woman between 18 and 30 years old in good health and CMV-seropositive. Specimen: PBMCs. The CDR3 coding sequence is TGTGCCAGTAGTTCCTGGGACTACGAGCAGTACTTC. Protein sequence: CASSSWDYEQYF.